This entry is about one T cell receptor beta chain. Looked up from germline, CDR1 is LGHDT and CDR2 is YNNKEL (reference sequence). V lost 0 bases and J lost 3, with 9 bases in between. The CDR3 is 16 amino acids. This entry belongs to a study of blood T cells in healthy people across ages. Through a sample-barcoded 5' primer and a J-beta primer mix, a second PCR was run for roughly 7 to 11 cycles. MiXCR, applied by TCRdb to the 5' RACE reads, yields one record per CDR3 protein. The table lists about 640,000 distinct CDR3 sequences, roughly three fifths of them singletons. The V call is TRBV3-1, the J call TRBJ2-6, with D uncertain. This TCR derives from a man in his sixties in good health. Material: blood. The CDR3 coding sequence is TGTGCCAGCAGCCAAGATTTGGGCAATGGGGCCAACGTCCTGACTTTC. It is translated as CASSQDLGNGANVLTF. Together with reference TRBV3-1 and TRBJ2-6, the CDR3 gives the full variable domain: DTAVSQTPKYLVTQMGNDKSIKCEQNLGHDTMYWYKQDSKKFLKIMFSYNNKELIINETVPNRFSPKSPDKAHLNLHINSLELGDSAVYFCASSQDLGNGANVLTFGAGSRLTVL.